Below are 5 T cell receptor beta chains sequenced from a single sample in a study of glioma-infiltrating T cells. Amplification of TCR alpha and beta CDR3 regions from RNA used iRepertoire nested multiplex PCR. TCRdb fed the multiplex PCR reads into MiXCR, producing one record per CDR3 protein. Here the sample spans about 210,000 distinct CDR3 sequences, more than 30% being singletons. The sample was glioma tissue, nonneoplastic brain tissue, or PBMCs (not recorded which). The receptors originated from a human donor with low-grade glioma or glioblastoma, undergoing nonglioma brain surgery, or in good health (not recorded which).

The V and J genes are TRBV19 and TRBJ2-1; D gene uncertain. In germline, CDR1 is LNHDA, CDR2 SQIVND (reference sequence). Trimming removed 3 bases at V and 13 bases at J, with 16 bases between. This CDR3 comprises 13 residues. CDR3 in amino acids: CASSITSQETQFF. In DNA form, the CDR3 reads TGTGCCAGTAGTATCACCTCGCAAGAGACCCAGTTCTTC.

This clonotype has a handful of counts. The gene calls are TRBV10-3 and TRBJ2-1, with D perhaps TRBD2 (6 bases). CDR3 length equals 14 residues. Germline V gene sequence: CDR1 ENHRY, CDR2 SYGVKD. Deletions cut 10 bases from V and 6 bases from J, with 19 bases between. The CDR3 protein is CATTITGGINEQFF. DNA of the CDR3: TGTGCCACGACTATAACCGGGGGTATCAATGAGCAGTTCTTC.

The CDR3 bases are TGTGCCAGCAGCTTAGGGGGGGGGGCCAACTCCTACGAGCAGTACTTC. It specifies CASSLGGGANSYEQYF. The chain is built from TRBV7-2 and TRBJ2-7; TRBD2 is a possible D gene (7 bases). Germline values: CDR1 SGHTA, CDR2 FQGNSA. This CDR3 is built from 16 residues. Trimming cost V 1 base and J 0 bases, with 13 bases left between them.

The chain uses TRBV19 and TRBJ2-7; D call uncertain. The germline V gene has CDR1 LNHDA and CDR2 SQIVND (reference sequence). The length of the CDR3 is 15 residues. V lost 5 bases to trimming and J lost 0 bases, with 14 bases between them. This CDR3 reads CASSRAKVPSYEQYF. The CDR3 DNA reads TGTGCCAGTAGTCGGGCGAAAGTCCCCTCCTACGAGCAGTACTTC.

This clonotype turned up a few times. This sequence joins TRBV9 and TRBJ2-5; D gene ambiguous. This CDR3 contains 13 residues. Germline lookup yields CDR1 SGDLS and CDR2 YYNGEE. V shed 5 bases and J shed 2 bases, with 10 bases lying between them. The CDR3 reads CASSDGFQETQYF. The CDR3 region has the DNA TGTGCCAGCAGTGACGGGTTTCAAGAGACCCAGTACTTC.